This T cell receptor beta chain is from a study of identical twins. Germline CDR1 reads LGHNA; CDR2 reads YNFKEQ. The V and J ends lost 4 bases and 4 bases respectively, with 15 bases between them. The CDR3 covers 15 residues. MiXCR was run by TCRdb on the 5' RACE reads, yielding one entry per CDR3 protein. Here the sample spans hundreds of thousands of distinct CDR3 sequences, about 20% being singletons. As regards this clonotype: Its target is not known.

Study results and caveats: Invariant populations such as MAIT and iNKT cells could partly muddle zero-insertion analyses.

These data also formed part of another study, on T cells expressing NK-cell markers.

The specimen was PBMCs. The TCR was taken from a woman in her late teens or twenties in good health. The gene calls are TRBV4-2 and TRBJ2-3, with D possibly TRBD1 on 6 matching bases. CDR3 amino acids: CASSRDQGIADTQYF. In DNA, the CDR3 is TGTGCCAGCAGCCGCGACCAGGGGATAGCAGATACGCAGTATTTT.